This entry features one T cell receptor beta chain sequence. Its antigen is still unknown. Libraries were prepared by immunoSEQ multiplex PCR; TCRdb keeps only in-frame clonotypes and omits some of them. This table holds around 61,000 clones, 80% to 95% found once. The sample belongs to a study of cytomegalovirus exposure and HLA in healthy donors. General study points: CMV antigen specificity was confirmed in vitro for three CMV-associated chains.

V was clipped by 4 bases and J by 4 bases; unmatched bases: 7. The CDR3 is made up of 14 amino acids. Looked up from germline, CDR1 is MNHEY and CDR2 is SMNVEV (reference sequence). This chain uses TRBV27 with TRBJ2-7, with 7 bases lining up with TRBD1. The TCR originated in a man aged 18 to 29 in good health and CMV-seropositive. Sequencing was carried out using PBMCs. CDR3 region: CASSSRDSVYEQYF. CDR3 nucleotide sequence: TGTGCCAGCAGTTCCCGGGACAGTGTATACGAGCAGTACTTC.